What follows are 15 T cell receptor beta chains derived from one specimen sequenced in a study of early T cells in non-severe SARS-CoV-2 infection (dated by TCRdb to the early 2020s). The library came from 5' RACE. The data were produced on a NextSeq 500. TCRdb reprocessing: public reads trimmed at Q25 with fastp, clones called with MiXCR, in-frame beta chains kept. For every CDR3 protein sequence, its rows merge into one entry that carries the most common genes and DNA. A total of 40,000 to 45,000 distinct CDR3 sequences appear in this sample, over 9% of them only once. Together, the top ten hold roughly 15% of the sample. Material for sequencing was whole blood. The receptors here all came from an adult who was a healthcare worker with PCR-confirmed SARS-CoV-2 infection or an uninfected control (not recorded which).

This clonotype was counted at least ten times. The chain joins TRBV20-1 to TRBJ2-7; no clear D gene. The germline gives CDR1 DFQATT, CDR2 SNEGSKA (reference sequence). V was pared by 3 bases and J by 0 bases, with 18 bases between. The CDR3 runs to 16 residues. The CDR3 nucleotides are TGCAGTGCTAGTATTGCCCCAACTCCGGGCTCCTACGAGCAGTACTTC. It translates to CSASIAPTPGSYEQYF.

There are many counts of this clonotype. The gene calls are TRBV7-2 and TRBJ1-2; D might be TRBD1 (5 bases). Trimming removed 8 bases at V and 4 bases at J, with 8 bases between. The CDR3 is 11 amino acids. Looked up from germline, CDR1 is SGHTA and CDR2 is FQGNSA. The chain's CDR3 is CASGGFYGYTF. The CDR3 DNA reads as TGTGCCAGCGGGGGATTCTATGGCTACACCTTC.

The sample holds many counts of this clonotype. This chain connects TRBV7-2 to TRBJ1-1; D is ambiguous. Germline-derived CDR1 and CDR2 are SGHTA and FQGNSA. This CDR3 has 12 residues. The CDR3 reads CVGGARDTEAFF. CDR3 DNA: TGTGTAGGTGGCGCAAGGGACACTGAAGCTTTCTTT.

The table lists this clonotype with many counts. V gene TRBV7-8 combines with J gene TRBJ2-1; D possibly corresponds to TRBD2 (6 bases). Trimming left V 7 bases short and J 2 bases short, with 15 bases between. Germline-derived CDR1 and CDR2 are SGHVS and FQNEAQ. CDR3 size: 15 residues. The CDR3 reads CASTREEGAYNEQFF. The CDR3 region has the DNA TGTGCCAGCACCAGAGAGGAGGGAGCCTACAATGAGCAGTTCTTC.

This clonotype was counted many times. The chain carries TRBV28 and TRBJ1-2, with D perhaps matching TRBD1 (5 bases). The CDR3 consists of 16 residues. V was pared by 1 base and J by 1 base, with 13 bases between. Germline CDR1 MDHEN, CDR2 SYDVKM. Written as DNA, the CDR3 is TGTGCCAGCAGTTTATCCGGGACCGACGTTAACTATGGCTACACCTTC. Its protein product is CASSLSGTDVNYGYTF.

The chain is built from TRBV3-1 and TRBJ2-2, with 9 bases aligning to TRBD1. The CDR3 sequence is 16 residues long. Germline V CDR1 and CDR2: LGHDT, YNNKEL (reference sequence). V shed 0 bases and J 2 bases; nucleotides not matched to a gene: 1. CDR3 loop: CASSQETGGNTGELFF. The CDR3 DNA reads TGTGCCAGCAGCCAAGAGACAGGGGGTAACACCGGGGAGCTGTTTTTT. The whole variable domain, filled in from reference TRBV3-1 and TRBJ2-2, reads DTAVSQTPKYLVTQMGNDKSIKCEQNLGHDTMYWYKQDSKKFLKIMFSYNNKELIINETVPNRFSPKSPDKAHLNLHINSLELGDSAVYFCASSQETGGNTGELFFGEGSRLTVL.

This clonotype was detected many times. V usage is TRBV10-2 and J usage is TRBJ2-1; no definite D call. This CDR3 comprises 12 residues. The V end was cut by 0 bases, the J end by 8 bases, with 5 bases between. The germline V gene has CDR1 WSHSY and CDR2 SAAADI. The DNA for the CDR3 is TGCGCCAGCAGTGAGTCGACCCATGAGCAGTTCTTC. Translated: CASSESTHEQFF.

On this clonotype: A much bigger clone sits one base away, suggesting this may be a read error. Likely a read error: the CDR3 ends without its conserved phenylalanine or tryptophan. The gene calls are TRBV5-1 and TRBJ2-3; possible D gene TRBD1, 5 bases. CDR1 SGHRS and CDR2 YFSETQ come from the germline V gene. The CDR3 length is 15 residues. V was trimmed by 1 base and J by 4 bases, leaving 13 bases between them. The CDR3 sequence is CASSLSGRVADTQYL. The CDR3 bases are TGCGCCAGCAGCTTGTCGGGCAGGGTCGCAGATACGCAGTATTTA.

There are many counts of this clonotype. V gene TRBV7-3 combines with J gene TRBJ1-3; D remains unclear. Trimming removed 4 bases at V and 2 bases at J, with 6 bases between. From germline, CDR1 is SGHTA and CDR2 FQGTGA. This CDR3 comprises 13 residues. The CDR3 coding sequence is TGTGCCAGCAGCTCGACTCCTGGAAACACCATATATTTT. Amino acid sequence: CASSSTPGNTIYF.

The rearrangement links TRBV9 to TRBJ2-7; possible D gene TRBD2, 5 bases. The CDR3 sequence is 14 residues long. The germline CDR1 and CDR2 sequences are SGDLS and YYNGEE. V lost 0 bases and J 9 bases, leaving 16 bases between the germline ends. CDR3 in DNA: TGTGCCAGCAGCGTAGGGGAGATCGATACAAGGCAGTACTTC. It codes for CASSVGEIDTRQYF.

The V gene is TRBV6-5, the J gene TRBJ2-6; D is undetermined. The length of the CDR3 is 13 residues. Per germline, CDR1 MNHEY and CDR2 SVGAGI. V lost 7 bases to trimming and J lost 2 bases, with 6 bases between them. CDR3 sequence (DNA): TGTGCCAGCACTCTCGCTGGGGCCAACGTCCTGACTTTC. Protein sequence: CASTLAGANVLTF.

This clonotype was observed at least ten times. The CDR3 coding sequence is TGTGCCAGCAGCCCGAGGCTCCCAGGGGATGGCTACACCTTC. Amino acid sequence: CASSPRLPGDGYTF. The chain carries TRBV7-9 and TRBJ1-2; D might be TRBD1 (6 bases). Germline CDR1 and CDR2: SEHNR and FQNEAQ (reference sequence). V was shortened by 5 bases and J by 6 bases, with 16 bases between the two germline ends. CDR3 length: 14 residues.

The chain recombines TRBV29-1 with TRBJ2-7; D is unresolved. This CDR3 comprises 13 residues. Trimming took 3 bases from V and 5 from J, leaving 14 bases between them. From germline, CDR1 is SQVTM and CDR2 ANQGSEA. CDR3 coding DNA: TGCAGCGTTGATGGGTCCCTTGGCAACGAGCAGTACTTC. This codes for CSVDGSLGNEQYF.

This clonotype was counted a few times. J is TRBJ2-3 and V is TRBV4-3, with TRBD1 matching over 7 bases. Losses at the gene ends were 1 base for V and 1 base for J; bases not matched to a gene: 5. Germline assignment: CDR1 LGHNA and CDR2 YSLEER. This CDR3 has 16 residues. This CDR3 is CASSQGADRGTDTQYF. The CDR3, as DNA: TGCGCCAGCAGCCAAGGGGCCGACAGGGGCACAGATACGCAGTATTTT.

This chain uses TRBV19 with TRBJ1-5; D is ambiguous. CDR3 length: 15 residues. Trimming pared 3 bases from V and 0 bases from J, leaving 9 bases between. Germline loops: CDR1 LNHDA, CDR2 SQIVND (reference sequence). In DNA form, the CDR3 reads TGTGCCAGTAGTATGGGGAAGAATAGCAATCAGCCCCAGCATTTT. Its protein is CASSMGKNSNQPQHF.